This is a list of T cell receptor beta chains from one sample in a study of graft-versus-host responses after intestinal transplantation. Produced via immunoSEQ multiplex PCR; TCRdb's table is partial and in-frame only. The sample contains about 18,000 clones, roughly 40% of which appear only once. Sequencing was performed on alloreactive CD4+ T cells from a mixed lymphocyte reaction culture, taken before intestinal transplant. Receptor source: a human patient who received an intestinal transplant. The conserved cysteine and the conserved F or W are not part of the CDR3 here.

j_gene: TRBJ2-2
v_gene: TRBV29-1
len: 11
CDR3aa: SVRRRNTGELF

j_gene: TRBJ2-1
v_gene: TRBV7-2
len: 13
CDR3aa: ASSPLVKRYNEQF

j_gene: TRBJ2-1
v_gene: TRBV9
len: 13
CDR3aa: ASSVELAGNNEQF

j_gene: TRBJ1-1
v_gene: TRBV5-6
len: 13
CDR3aa: ASSRISGVRSEAF

j_gene: TRBJ1-3
v_gene: TRBV5-4
len: 13
CDR3aa: ASSQATNPGNTIY

j_gene: TRBJ2-5
v_gene: TRBV19
len: 12
CDR3aa: ATKGQMYQETQY

j_gene: TRBJ2-7
v_gene: TRBV2
len: 10
CDR3aa: ASGQGTYEQY

j_gene: TRBJ1-1
v_gene: TRBV20-1
len: 9
CDR3aa: SAGRRSRAF

j_gene: TRBJ1-3
v_gene: TRBV19
len: 12
CDR3aa: ASTMRSSGNTIY

j_gene: TRBJ2-3
v_gene: TRBV30
len: 14
CDR3aa: AWSSNSLSLADTQY

j_gene: TRBJ1-1
v_gene: TRBV5-1
len: 11
CDR3aa: ASSPGLLPEAF

j_gene: TRBJ1-5
v_gene: TRBV4-2
len: 12
CDR3aa: ASRLTGGNQPQH

j_gene: TRBJ2-4
v_gene: TRBV6-5
len: 13
CDR3aa: ASSVRQGMRIIQY

j_gene: TRBJ2-3
v_gene: TRBV5-1
len: 12
CDR3aa: ASSLEDGADTQY

j_gene: TRBJ2-7
v_gene: TRBV5-1
len: 11
CDR3aa: ASSLEATYEQY

j_gene: TRBJ2-1
v_gene: TRBV12-5
len: 19
CDR3aa: ASGLERGTLTSTGKHNEQF

j_gene: TRBJ1-2
v_gene: TRBV6-6
len: 12
CDR3aa: ASSYGGTNYGYT